The entry that follows covers one T cell receptor (beta chain) sequence. Ten or more counts support this clonotype. There is no known antigen for this receptor. It has no much larger one-base neighbor in the sample; base qualities were not kept. This sample was taken from a study of neurological immune-mediated disorders (dated by TCRdb to about 2019). About the investigation overall: The study compared peripheral blood TCR-beta repertoires of HTLV-I-associated myelopathy (HAM/TSP) patients, multiple sclerosis patients and healthy controls using UMI-based sequencing. Alongside PBMC samples, the set of some 98 TCR-beta libraries contained longitudinal samples, technical triplicates, and paired CD4+ and CD8+ T-cell subsets that had been sorted. The cohort included some 70 subjects: some 14 with HAM/TSP, around 35 with multiple sclerosis, and 20 healthy controls. Overall study results and their limits: TCR clonal expansion was highest in HAM/TSP patients and lowest in MS patients, with MS patients falling below even healthy controls. No identical CDR3 amino acid sequences were shared among expanded clones across subjects, suggesting private TCR-beta repertoires in all groups.

CDR1 and CDR2, per the germline V gene, are SGHRS and YFSETQ. Trimming at the junction amounts to 0 bases on V and 9 bases on J, and the germline ends lie 16 bases apart. The CDR3, cysteine through phenylalanine, is 14 amino acids long. The retained sequence is limited to the CDR3, 42 bases, with the frame set at the first base. cDNA synthesis used template-switch 5'RACE with a primer carrying a 10-nucleotide random unique molecular identifier tagging each TCR transcript. Over 160 million TCR-beta sequences, covering 15-18 subjects, were produced in each sequencing run. Total RNA was extracted with the RNeasy kit. Using the KAPA Real-time Library Amplification kit, TCR-beta VDJ regions were amplified with primers for the TCR constant region and the 5'RACE anchor. A first PCR added sample indexes and Illumina adaptors, after which a second PCR increased the library yield. After Ampure bead purification, the roughly 650 bp TCR product was size-selected on a 2% E-gel SizeSelection system. Before pooling, libraries had their quality checked on a Bioanalyzer, their concentration measured with Qubit, and their quantity determined with the Kapa Library Quantification kit. An Illumina HiSeq 2500 sequenced the libraries paired-end 2 x 150 bp. To increase sequence diversity, roughly 24-30% phiX was spiked into each library pool. On the study's bioinformatics: The UMI-based MiGEC pipeline processed quality-filtered reads and removed over 85% of raw TCR sequences during error correction. IMGT germline references were used for alignment of VDJ genes, and clonotypes were defined by a unique CDR3 amino acid sequence together with V-J genes. VDJtools evaluated clonal expansion, Shannon diversity and CDR3 relatedness (CalcPairwiseDistances, ClusterSamples); CLCbio workbench built phylogenetic trees. Using coefficient-of-variation modelling across technical triplicates, the study counted a clone as expanded if it had at least 8 unique UMIs. Clones were called with MiXCR by TCRdb after fastp trimmed the public reads at Q25, and only in-frame beta chains were retained. Each record represents a unique CDR3 protein, reported with the most common genes and DNA among its rows. The V and J calls reflect TCRdb's pipeline rather than the authors' work. Counted in this sample were about 36,000 distinct CDR3 sequences; 10% of them appeared once. Clones ranked in the top ten supply roughly 7.1% of the sample.

For the unsorted PBMC libraries, 2 million PBMCs were stored in RNAlater at -80 degrees C until RNA extraction and were used to generate the libraries. Peripheral blood was subjected to Ficoll-Hypaque density gradient centrifugation to isolate PBMCs, which were then cryopreserved in liquid nitrogen. The sequence came from a woman aged 30 to 39 with HTLV-1-associated myelopathy (HAM/TSP). The chain couples TRBV5-1 to TRBJ2-7; TRBD1 is possibly the D segment (5 matching bases). The sample consisted of PBMCs. The CDR3 sequence is CASSLGQSEYGQYF. The nucleotide sequence is TGCGCCAGCAGCTTGGGACAGTCGGAGTATGGGCAGTACTTC.